Following are 31 T cell receptor beta chains from one sample sequenced in a study of T-cell memory formation after mild COVID-19. One entry per CDR3 protein, called by TCRdb with MiXCR from the 5' RACE reads. The sample records fewer than 600,000 distinct CDR3 sequences, 20% to 25% being singletons. Specimen: PBMCs or a T cell subset sorted from them (not recorded which). These receptors came from an adult woman who had mild COVID-19 (a few samples of this study predate the infection). Cell type and time point are not known.

This chain links TRBV5-1 with TRBJ2-1, with unresolved D. This CDR3 comprises 14 residues. Trimming took off 4 bases at V and 5 bases at J, with 13 bases between the two ends. Germline CDR1 SGHRS, CDR2 YFSETQ. The CDR3 sequence: CASSLQWADNEQFF. The CDR3 DNA sequence: TGCGCCAGCAGCCTCCAGTGGGCGGACAATGAGCAGTTCTTC.

At least ten counts were recorded for this clonotype. This chain joins TRBV5-5 and TRBJ2-7; TRBD2 matches 10 bases. The CDR3 consists of 13 residues. Germline loops: CDR1 SGHKS, CDR2 YYEKEE (reference sequence). V was pared by 3 bases and J by 3 bases, with 0 bases of the junction left unmatched. The CDR3 loop is CASSWTSGYEQYF. The CDR3 nucleotides read TGTGCCAGCAGCTGGACTAGCGGCTACGAGCAGTACTTC.

This chain joins TRBV4-2 and TRBJ2-7, with D hard to call. The CDR3 extends over 15 amino acids. The germline gives CDR1 LGHNA, CDR2 YNFKEQ. The germline V and J ends were trimmed by 1 base and 6 bases, with 16 bases remaining between them. The CDR3 DNA sequence: TGTGCCAGCAGCCAAGGGACGCCGTTCGCTGGCGAGCAGTACTTC. It codes for CASSQGTPFAGEQYF.

The rearrangement joins TRBV27 to TRBJ1-5; D unresolved. Trimming took 8 bases from V and 1 from J, leaving 3 bases between them. The CDR3 covers 11 residues. Germline values: CDR1 MNHEY, CDR2 SMNVEV (reference sequence). CDR3 bases: TGTGCCAGCGGCAGCAATCAGCCCCAGCATTTT. Protein sequence: CASGSNQPQHF.

CDR3 region: CSARSPNFGSTDTQYF. The CDR3 DNA is TGCAGTGCTAGATCCCCCAATTTTGGGTCCACAGATACGCAGTATTTT. V is TRBV20-1 and J is TRBJ2-3; no clear D gene. Per the germline V gene, CDR1 is DFQATT and CDR2 is SNEGSKA (reference sequence). V lost 2 bases and J 2 bases, leaving 17 bases between the germline ends. This CDR3 is built from 16 residues.

J is TRBJ2-5 and V is TRBV29-1, with D maybe TRBD1 (5 bases). Trimming cost V 4 bases and J 3 bases, with 12 bases left between them. This CDR3 spans 13 amino acids. CDR1 is SQVTM and CDR2 is ANQGSEA in the germline V gene. The CDR3 bases are TGCAGCGTTGGGGGCAGAACTGAAGAGACCCAGTACTTC. Amino acids: CSVGGRTEETQYF.

V and J are TRBV10-3 and TRBJ2-7; the D gene could be TRBD1 or TRBD2 (5 bases each). V was pared by 6 bases and J by 7 bases, with 16 bases between. This CDR3 is 13 amino acids long. From germline, CDR1 is ENHRY and CDR2 SYGVKD. The CDR3 coding sequence is TGTGCCATCAGGGGGGAAGACTTCTATGAGCAGTACTTC. It codes for CAIRGEDFYEQYF.

The chain is built from TRBV30 and TRBJ1-5; D is ambiguous. Per germline, CDR1 GTSNPN and CDR2 SVGIG (reference sequence). This CDR3 comprises 15 residues. With 0 bases removed from V and 3 bases from J, the gap between germline ends came to 12 bases. The CDR3 DNA follows: TGTGCCTGGAGTGTTTGGTCGGGCGTCAATCAGCCCCAGCATTTT. It codes for CAWSVWSGVNQPQHF.

V is TRBV6-5 and J is TRBJ2-1, with 8 bases identical to TRBD2. V was pared by 8 bases and J by 6 bases, with 12 bases of the junction left unmatched. CDR1 and CDR2 from the germline V gene are MNHEY and SVGAGI. The CDR3 has 15 amino acids. The CDR3 bases are TGTGCCAGCCGGGTAGCGAGCGGGAGTTTCAATGAGCAGTTCTTC. Amino acids: CASRVASGSFNEQFF.

The CDR3 loop reads CASSLANGVNTEAFF. In DNA form, the CDR3 reads TGTGCCAGCAGCTTAGCGAACGGGGTTAACACTGAAGCTTTCTTT. The V and J genes are TRBV7-9 and TRBJ1-1; D unresolved. This CDR3 has 15 residues. V was trimmed by 0 bases and J by 2 bases, leaving 10 bases between them. Germline loops: CDR1 SEHNR, CDR2 FQNEAQ (reference sequence).

This sequence joins TRBV7-9 and TRBJ1-3, with 10 bases identical to TRBD1. The CDR3 length is 16 residues. Losses at the gene ends were 4 bases for V and 4 bases for J; bases not matched to a gene: 7. The germline CDR1 and CDR2 sequences are SEHNR and FQNEAQ (reference sequence). The CDR3 bases are TGTGCCAGCAGCTCATCCAGGACAGGGGGAGGAAACACCATATATTTT. Its translation: CASSSSRTGGGNTIYF.

In this sample, this clonotype turned up many times. The chain carries TRBV11-1 and TRBJ2-2; unclear D gene. Trimming shortened V by 5 bases and J by 6 bases, and 13 bases separated the two germline ends. Germline V lookup: CDR1 SGHAT, CDR2 FQDESV (reference sequence). This CDR3 comprises 14 residues. The CDR3 bases are TGTGCCAGCAGCGCTACTACCCCGGCCGGGGAGCTGTTTTTT. Encoded protein: CASSATTPAGELFF.

In its sample, this clonotype was seen a few times. The chain recombines TRBV18 with TRBJ2-1; 9 bases align to TRBD1. Trimming cost V 0 bases and J 8 bases; bases outside gene matches: 14. Germline lookup yields CDR1 KGHSH and CDR2 LQKENI. The CDR3 covers 18 residues. The CDR3 bases are TGTGCCAGCTCACCACCTACCGGTGTGGGACAGGGAGGCTATGAGCAGTTCTTC. As protein: CASSPPTGVGQGGYEQFF.

The V call is TRBV30, the J call TRBJ2-5, with 12 bases identical to TRBD2. The CDR3 runs 15 residues. With 3 bases clipped from V and 2 bases from J, the junction kept 4 bases outside the gene matches. The germline V gene encodes CDR1 GTSNPN and CDR2 SVGIG (reference sequence). As DNA, the CDR3 is TGTGCCTGGAGCCATGGACTAGCGGGACAAGAGACCCAGTACTTC. Amino acids: CAWSHGLAGQETQYF.

The genes are TRBV9 and TRBJ2-7, with 9 bases matching TRBD1. This CDR3 has 16 residues. Germline V gene sequence: CDR1 SGDLS, CDR2 YYNGEE. Trimming removed 0 bases from V and 1 base from J; junction bases left unmatched: 5. The CDR3, as DNA: TGTGCCAGCAGCGTAGACCCGGGACAGGGATCCTACGAGCAGTACTTC. It codes for CASSVDPGQGSYEQYF.

This clonotype came up a few times. The chain has TRBV19 and TRBJ2-1; D possibly corresponds to TRBD2 (6 bases). Per the germline V gene, CDR1 is LNHDA and CDR2 is SQIVND (reference sequence). There are 14 residues in the CDR3. V was clipped by 6 bases and J by 4 bases, with 13 bases between them. CDR3 DNA sequence: TGTGCCAGTAGCCCCCCTCGGGGGTACAATGAGCAGTTCTTC. As protein: CASSPPRGYNEQFF.

The chain has TRBV24-1 and TRBJ2-3; D remains ambiguous. CDR3 size: 12 residues. The germline V and J ends were trimmed by 9 bases and 4 bases, with 10 bases remaining between them. In germline, CDR1 is KGHDR, CDR2 SFDVKD. Here the CDR3 reads CATHNGADTQYF. CDR3 nucleotide sequence: TGTGCCACCCACAATGGGGCAGATACGCAGTATTTT.

This clonotype occurred a few times. CDR3 DNA: TGTGCCAGCAGTTCCAACGGGCCCAGCTACACCTTC. It specifies CASSSNGPSYTF. The rearrangement joins TRBV12-3 or TRBV12-4 to TRBJ1-2; D unresolved. The CDR3 contains 12 residues. Between the trimmed V and J ends, which lost 4 bases and 9 bases, there was a span of 12 bases.

This clonotype was counted many times. This chain uses TRBV7-8 with TRBJ1-5; a weak D match, TRBD1 (6 bases). The V gene lost 6 bases and the J gene lost 0 bases, with 18 bases spanning the gap. Germline CDR1 reads SGHVS; CDR2 reads FQNEAQ. The CDR3 consists of 17 residues. CDR3 nucleotides: TGTGCCAGCAGTCCAGAGGGGCCGGGACATAGCAATCAGCCCCAGCATTTT. It specifies CASSPEGPGHSNQPQHF. The full variable domain, completed using reference TRBV7-8 and TRBJ1-5, is GAGVSQSPRYKVAKRGQDVALRCDPISGHVSLFWYQQALGQGPEFLTYFQNEAQLDKSGLPSDRFFAERPEGSVSTLKIQRTQQEDSAVYLCASSPEGPGHSNQPQHFGDGTRLSIL.

The sample holds a few counts of this clonotype. The V and J genes are TRBV20-1 and TRBJ2-7, with 9 nucleotides matching TRBD1. Trimming at V came to 3 bases and at J to 4 bases, leaving 10 bases not matched to a gene. Germline CDR1 reads DFQATT; CDR2 reads SNEGSKA (reference sequence). The CDR3 length is 15 residues. CDR3 sequence: CSARQRQGVWYEQYF. CDR3 in DNA: TGCAGTGCTAGGCAGCGACAGGGGGTATGGTACGAGCAGTACTTC.

Only a few counts were recorded for this clonotype. The chain employs TRBV5-1 and TRBJ2-1, with TRBD2 matching over 8 bases. CDR1 SGHRS and CDR2 YFSETQ come from the germline V gene. V was clipped by 5 bases and J by 0 bases; unmatched bases: 7. This CDR3 spans 16 amino acids. CDR3 sequence reads: CASRLMSGSSYNEQFF. The CDR3 nucleotides read TGCGCCAGCAGGCTGATGAGCGGGAGCTCCTACAATGAGCAGTTCTTC.

This clonotype occurred a few times. V and J are TRBV9 and TRBJ2-1; possible D gene TRBD2, 5 bases. Germline V gives CDR1 SGDLS, CDR2 YYNGEE. V was shortened by 5 bases and J by 10 bases, with 10 bases between the two germline ends. This CDR3 comprises 11 residues. The CDR3 bases are TGTGCCAGCAGTGCACCGGGGGAGCAGTTCTTC. Its translation is CASSAPGEQFF.

J is TRBJ2-1 and V is TRBV20-1, with a possible D match to TRBD2 (5 bases). Germline CDR1 reads DFQATT; CDR2 reads SNEGSKA (reference sequence). The CDR3 is 17 amino acids. The ends were cut back, 5 bases at V and 6 bases at J, with 26 bases in the middle. The CDR3 nucleotides read TGCAGTGCTCGTCGCAGTGGGCGCGGAGGTGGGATCAATGAGCAGTTCTTC. Its translation: CSARRSGRGGGINEQFF.

The V and J genes are TRBV5-1 and TRBJ2-3, with D unclear. Trimming took 0 bases from V and 0 from J, leaving 17 bases between them. The CDR3 loop spans 18 amino acids. CDR1 and CDR2 (germline): SGHRS, YFSETQ. CDR3: CASSLAGLLPLSTDTQYF. The CDR3 bases are TGCGCCAGCAGCTTGGCCGGCCTACTACCTCTTAGCACAGATACGCAGTATTTT.

The chain employs TRBV5-6 and TRBJ1-6, with D perhaps matching TRBD1 (5 bases). The length of the CDR3 is 15 residues. The germline CDR1 and CDR2 sequences are SGHDT and YYEEEE. Trimming removed 5 bases from V and 10 bases from J, with 19 bases in between. CDR3 region: CASSFLPRVSSPLHF. CDR3 bases: TGTGCCAGCAGTTTCCTCCCCAGGGTGAGCTCACCCCTCCACTTT.

This clonotype has only a few counts. The chain combines TRBV10-3 with TRBJ2-5; D unresolved. Germline V gene data show CDR1 as ENHRY and CDR2 as SYGVKD. The CDR3 spans 12 residues. Between the trimmed V and J ends, which lost 10 bases and 7 bases, there was a span of 16 bases. The CDR3 coding sequence is TGTGCCACCCAAGGACCCCACGGGACCCAGTACTTC. Translating it yields CATQGPHGTQYF.

In its sample, this clonotype was seen a few times. The chain has TRBV12-3 or TRBV12-4 and TRBJ1-2; a possible D gene is TRBD1 (6 bases). The CDR3 totals 15 residues. Deletions cut 0 bases from V and 7 bases from J, with 15 bases between. CDR3 sequence reads: CASSLAPQDRRGYTF. CDR3 nucleotide sequence: TGTGCCAGCAGTTTAGCGCCGCAAGACAGGCGTGGCTACACCTTC.

V gene TRBV19 combines with J gene TRBJ2-2, with TRBD2 matching over 7 bases. This CDR3 has 13 residues. V was pared by 6 bases and J by 6 bases, with 4 bases of the junction left unmatched. From germline, CDR1 is LNHDA and CDR2 SQIVND (reference sequence). The CDR3 is CASRAGAPGELFF. The CDR3 nucleotides are TGTGCCAGTAGGGCGGGAGCCCCCGGGGAGCTGTTTTTT.

The V gene is TRBV24-1, the J gene TRBJ2-1, with TRBD2 identical over 11 bases. The CDR3 spans 17 residues. The germline V gene encodes CDR1 KGHDR and CDR2 SFDVKD. Losses at the gene ends were 1 base for V and 4 bases for J; bases not matched to a gene: 5. The CDR3 DNA follows: TGTGCCACCAGTGATTTCCCCGGGACTAGCGGATACAATGAGCAGTTCTTC. Translating gives CATSDFPGTSGYNEQFF.

Ten or more counts support this clonotype. The gene calls are TRBV10-3 and TRBJ1-2, with 7 positions matching TRBD1. Germline V gene data show CDR1 as ENHRY and CDR2 as SYGVKD. V lost 5 bases to trimming and J lost 0 bases; unmatched junction nucleotides: 3. The CDR3 spans 14 residues. The CDR3 region has the DNA TGTGCCATCAGTAGGGACAGCACTAACTATGGCTACACCTTC. Its translation: CAISRDSTNYGYTF.

The chain has TRBV7-6 and TRBJ2-4; the match to TRBD1 covers 9 bases. The V segment lost 1 base and the J segment 8 bases; nucleotides outside the gene matches: 3. The CDR3 consists of 14 residues. CDR1 SGHVS and CDR2 FNYEAQ come from the germline V gene. This chain's CDR3 is CASSLGYRGHIQYF. The CDR3 nucleotides are TGTGCCAGCAGCTTAGGGTACAGGGGGCACATTCAGTACTTC.